Listed here are 7 T cell receptor beta chains from one sample, sequenced in a study of vaccination and CD4 T cells after COVID-19 (dated by TCRdb to 2022 to 2024). Taken with the paper, the label for time point translates to: late sampling 161 to 241 days after vaccination in a few convalescent patients. The sample's treatment or condition label, decoded: roughly 11-day PBMC culture with coronavirus spike peptide pools or control peptides (ViraFEST assay). These receptors have no identified antigens. Receptors were amplified or captured by PCR. Sequencing was performed on an Illumina iSeq 100. DNA from cultured CD4+ T cells underwent TCR sequencing with the Oncomine TCR Beta short-read assay at the Johns Hopkins FTIC core. TCRdb applied fastp at Q25 and MiXCR to the public reads, then kept only in-frame beta chains. Identical CDR3 proteins give one entry, which carries the most common genes and DNA. In all, the sample holds approximately 17,000 distinct CDR3 sequences, and 40% to 65% of those were seen once. Together, the top ten hold roughly 18% of the sample.

The sequenced sample was CD4+ T cells from blood, cultured in vitro, obtained about 7 months after SARS-CoV-2 vaccination. These receptors all stem from a human donor who had recovered from COVID-19.

V and J are TRBV7-3 and TRBJ2-1; no clear D. The CDR3 totals 13 residues. V lost 1 base to trimming and J lost 5 bases, with 6 bases between them. Germline CDR1 is SGHTA and CDR2 is FQGTGA. The CDR3 here is CASSLSLDNEQFF. CDR3 in DNA: TGTGCCAGCAGCTTAAGTCTAGACAATGAGCAGTTCTTC. Combining the CDR3 with reference TRBV7-3 and TRBJ2-1 gives the whole variable domain GAGVSQTPSNKVTEKGKYVELRCDPISGHTALYWYRQSLGQGPEFLIYFQGTGAADDSGLPNDRFFAVRPEGSVSTLKIQRTERGDSAVYLCASSLSLDNEQFFGPGTRLTVL.

This clonotype was detected a few times. The CDR3 loop is CASSYSNSNQPQHF. DNA for the CDR3: TGTGCCAGCAGTTACTCCAACAGCAATCAGCCCCAGCATTTT. The rearrangement uses TRBV6-2 or TRBV6-3 and TRBJ1-5, with D hard to call. V shed 0 bases and J shed 1 base, with 4 bases lying between them. The germline CDR1 and CDR2 sequences are MNHEY and SVGEGT. This CDR3 spans 14 amino acids.

The rearrangement joins TRBV20-1 to TRBJ2-1; D unresolved. Trimming shortened V by 3 bases and J by 1 base, and 4 bases separated the two germline ends. The germline gives CDR1 DFQATT, CDR2 SNEGSKA (reference sequence). This CDR3 spans 12 amino acids. The CDR3 here is CSASGSYNEQFF. CDR3 DNA sequence: TGCAGTGCTAGTGGTTCCTACAATGAGCAGTTCTTC.

The J gene is TRBJ2-5, the V gene TRBV20-1; TRBD2 aligns across 13 bases. V lost 4 bases, J lost 4 bases, and 9 bases stayed unmatched. Germline loops: CDR1 DFQATT, CDR2 SNEGSKA (reference sequence). The CDR3 sequence is 16 residues long. The chain's CDR3 is CSATGTSGARGETQYF. The CDR3 DNA follows: TGCAGTGCTACAGGGACTAGCGGGGCGAGGGGAGAGACCCAGTACTTC.

This clonotype appeared a few times. The chain uses TRBV2 and TRBJ2-7; tentatively, D is TRBD1 (6 bases). Germline V gene lookup returns CDR1 SNHLY and CDR2 FYNNEI. The germline V and J ends were trimmed by 7 bases and 1 base, with 23 bases remaining between them. This CDR3 region has 17 residues. Written as DNA, the CDR3 is TGTGCCAGCACTAACCCCTGGGAAGGGACACCTTCCTACGAGCAGTACTTC. It specifies CASTNPWEGTPSYEQYF.

This chain uses TRBV20-1 with TRBJ2-1; D gene uncertain. The germline gives CDR1 DFQATT, CDR2 SNEGSKA (reference sequence). The V gene lost 0 bases and the J gene lost 0 bases, with 9 bases spanning the gap. This CDR3 is 15 amino acids long. The CDR3 DNA follows: TGCAGTGCTAGAGATCTCTCCCGCTCCTACAATGAGCAGTTCTTC. This encodes CSARDLSRSYNEQFF.

This rearrangement joins TRBV20-1 to TRBJ2-5; D possibly corresponds to TRBD1 (7 bases). The germline V gene has CDR1 DFQATT and CDR2 SNEGSKA (reference sequence). Deletions cut 5 bases from V and 4 bases from J, with 11 bases between. The CDR3 extends over 12 amino acids. The CDR3 region is CSAQGGSETQYF. The CDR3 region has the DNA TGCAGTGCTCAGGGGGGCTCAGAGACCCAGTACTTC.